A single sample gave rise to the 5 T cell receptor beta chains below, sequenced in a study of vaccination effects on CD4 cells after COVID-19. These receptors are not linked to any known antigen. Sequenced by immunoSEQ multiplex PCR; TCRdb stores in-frame clones only, minus some. In the table there are 84,000 or so clones, around 74% of which are singletons. Antigen-specific CD4+ T cells expanded by the ViraFEST assay with viral peptide pools were then sequenced. At the end of around eleven days of culture, CD4+ T cells were isolated. Either the mRNA-1273 or the BNT162b2 vaccine was given to participants as two doses. The specimen comprised CD4+ T cells from PBMCs cultured with HCoV-OC43 spike peptides, sampled after COVID-19 vaccination. Subset here: HCoV-OC43 spike overlapping peptide pool stimulation. All receptors come from a human donor who received a COVID-19 vaccine.

This chain connects TRBV15 to TRBJ1-2; D is uncertain. Germline CDR1 is LNHNV and CDR2 is YYDKDF (reference sequence). This CDR3 spans 14 amino acids. V lost 3 bases and J 1 base, leaving 9 bases between the germline ends. CDR3 amino acids: CATSREQINYGYTF. In DNA form, the CDR3 reads TGTGCCACCAGCAGGGAACAGATTAACTATGGCTACACCTTC.

The J gene is TRBJ1-2, the V gene TRBV7-2; possibly TRBD1 for D (6 bases). CDR3 length: 13 amino acids. CDR1 is SGHTA, CDR2 FQGNSA, per germline. Trimming removed 1 base at V and 6 bases at J, with 9 bases between. The CDR3 spells CASSLVGGDGYTF. DNA for the CDR3: TGTGCCAGCAGCTTAGTCGGGGGCGATGGCTACACCTTC.

The rearrangement uses TRBV5-1 and TRBJ1-4; D unresolved. The V gene's germline CDR1 is SGHRS and CDR2 YFSETQ. Trimming stripped 0 bases from V and 8 bases from J, with 11 bases between. The CDR3 is 14 amino acids. The CDR3 loop is CASSLEAAREKLFF. In DNA, the CDR3 is TGCGCCAGCAGCTTGGAGGCTGCTAGGGAAAAACTGTTTTTT.

The rearrangement links TRBV19 to TRBJ1-6; possibly TRBD1 for D (6 bases). V was trimmed by 4 bases and J by 2 bases, leaving 12 bases between them. Germline V gives CDR1 LNHDA, CDR2 SQIVND (reference sequence). This CDR3 spans 16 amino acids. CDR3 nucleotide sequence: TGTGCCAGTAGTACTCGGGACACTGCCTATAATTCACCCCTCCACTTT. This gives the protein CASSTRDTAYNSPLHF.

This clone was recorded a few times. The CDR3 region is CASSPRWEQFF. Here the CDR3 DNA reads TGTGCCAGCAGCCCCCGGTGGGAGCAGTTCTTC. The gene calls are TRBV27 and TRBJ2-1; no definite D call. Per germline, CDR1 MNHEY and CDR2 SMNVEV (reference sequence). Trimming removed 6 bases at V and 10 bases at J, with 10 bases between. The CDR3 totals 11 residues.